This T cell receptor (beta chain) was identified in a study of blood T cells in healthy people across ages. A second 7 to 11 cycle PCR used barcoded and J-beta primers. TCRdb ran MiXCR on the 5' RACE reads and lists one entry per CDR3 protein. The profile shows approximately 2,000,000 distinct CDR3 sequences, 35% to 50% of them singletons. Germline lookup yields CDR1 SQVTM and CDR2 ANQGSEA. This CDR3 has 17 amino acids. Germline trimming cut 5 bases from V and 4 bases from J; bases unmatched to any gene: 18. The chain is built from TRBV29-1 and TRBJ1-2, with 8 bases identical to TRBD1. Sequencing was performed on blood. This receptor was taken from a human donor in good health. This CDR3 is CSVSSGTGGQGFYGYTF. The CDR3 DNA reads TGCAGCGTTAGTTCCGGGACAGGAGGCCAAGGCTTCTATGGCTACACCTTC.